Sequencing of this T cell receptor (beta chain) was carried out in a study of CD8+ T cells in alopecia areata (dated by TCRdb to between 2017 and 2018). Notes on the research overall: The treated patients, all with moderate-to-severe alopecia areata, were enrolled in an open-label pilot trial of oral tofacitinib given at 5 to 10 mg twice daily. Tofacitinib was administered for 6 to 18 months, and 6 months of follow-up off drug were then conducted to assess delayed response and recurrence. In both human patients and the C3H/HeJ mouse model, the study applied high-throughput TCRbeta sequencing to look at T cell clonal expansion in alopecia areata. In humans, TCRbeta sequencing was performed on scalp tissue and on sorted CD4+ and CD8+ peripheral blood T cells from healthy controls and from patients with patchy or totalis/universalis alopecia areata. Biopsies were taken from tofacitinib-treated patients at baseline and again at 4 and 24 weeks into treatment, and several of those patients also had a later scalp biopsy. Clonality in the scalp was compared among normal scalp (n=4), patchy alopecia areata scalp (n=8), and alopecia totalis/universalis scalp (n=8). The RNA source kit depended on sample type: the PAXgene miRNA kit for fixed scalp, the miRNeasy kit for PBMCs, and the RNeasy kit for mouse skin. Amplification of TCRbeta CDR3 regions was done by immunoSEQ multiplex PCR using 35 Vbeta forward primers and 13 Jbeta reverse primers.

Of note for this clone: The clone's antigen remains unknown. No per-base quality is available; no much larger clone lies one base away.

Sample time point, as interpreted from the label and publication: baseline before oral tofacitinib. From alopecia areata patients, peripheral blood was collected along with lesional scalp punch biopsies. PBMCs were isolated by density centrifugation and stained for CD3, CD4 and CD8, after which CD4+ and CD8+ T cells were sorted on a FACSAria. The investigation overall reported the following: Unlike mouse skin, where gammadelta T cells dominate, normal human skin contains resident alphabeta T cells that get sequenced too, which complicates analysis of the scalp TCR repertoire. Higher clonality and more expanded CD8+ clones were observed in lesional scalp than in normal scalp, particularly in alopecia totalis/universalis, a finding suggestive of antigenic drive. Compared with mice, TCR sequences shared between patients were less clear, possibly partly because of HLA diversity across the patient population.

Libraries were built with the immunoSEQ multiplex PCR assay. For TCR sequencing, RNA was extracted from every sample and reverse transcribed into cDNA to serve as template. First-strand cDNA was synthesized with SuperScript III using a 2:1 mix of oligo-dT and random hexamers. Amplification bias was assessed with a synthetic immune receptor repertoire, and residual bias was removed computationally. On the study's bioinformatics: After raw reads were preprocessed to remove errors, the CDR3 was defined following IMGT conventions as running from the conserved cysteine to phenylalanine. To get clonality, Shannon entropy was normalized by log2 of the number of productive unique TCRs and the result was subtracted from 1. Whether scalp clones were CD4 or CD8 was inferred by matching scalp TCRbeta sequences against CD4 and CD8 repertoires sorted from blood. TCRdb stores this immuneACCESS table with in-frame sequences only. Part of the clones is absent; in the studies checked, under half of the shortfall reflects unresolved V genes, and no reason is known for the rest. V and J calls and clone size are copied from that table; D and trimming were computed from the DNA. This sample holds about 130,000 clones; approximately 49% were observed only once. Of the sample, over 15% falls within the top ten clones.

The germline V gene specifies MNHNS as CDR1 and SASEGT as CDR2. Taken from cysteine to phenylalanine, the CDR3 has 20 residues. Only CDR3 DNA is held: 60 bases, read in frame from base 1. For this chain, trimming is 4 bases at the V end and 4 bases at the J end, and the number of junction bases without a gene match is 17. The receptor chain draws on TRBV6-1 and TRBJ2-6, and 9 junctional nucleotides match TRBD1. The clonotype comes from a human donor with alopecia areata. The specimen was CD8+ T cells sorted from blood, collected at week 0. The CDR3 protein: CASSAPGQGAQASGANVLTF. Here is the DNA: TGTGCCAGCAGTGCCCCGGGACAGGGAGCCCAGGCCTCCGGGGCCAACGTCCTGACTTTC.